This T cell receptor (beta chain) was captured in a study of T cell responses to AZD1222 COVID-19 vaccine. Sequenced by immunoSEQ multiplex PCR; TCRdb stores in-frame clones only, minus some. The sample records 95,000 to 110,000 clones, around 90% being singletons. In the case of this clone: No antigen is known for it.

Study findings and constraints: Unmutated variant regions reportedly attract nearly half of all spike-specific TCRs. Vaccination with two AZD1222 doses was followed by a rise in Spike-specific TCR breadth and depth. Spike-wide coverage was observed for vaccine-associated CD4 TCRs, with dominant responses at 160-218 and 743-854. At baseline, seropositivity was found in only 6 or 7 AZD1222 recipients.

Germline V gives CDR1 LNHDA, CDR2 SQIVND (reference sequence). This CDR3 has 13 amino acids. The trim removed 8 bases at V and 6 bases at J, leaving 4 bases unmatched. Sample: peripheral blood, taken 28 days after the second AZD1222 dose. The rearrangement uses TRBV19 and TRBJ1-6, with 7 bases aligning to TRBD1. The receptor was derived from an adult who received the AZD1222 COVID-19 vaccine. As DNA, the CDR3 is TGTGCCAGTCGCCGGGACAGTAATTCACCCCTCCACTTT. Translated, it gives CASRRDSNSPLHF. Based on the CDR3 plus reference TRBV19 and TRBJ1-6, the full variable domain is DGGITQSPKYLFRKEGQNVTLSCEQNLNHDAMYWYRQDPGQGLRLIYYSQIVNDFQKGDIAEGYSVSREKKESFPLTVTSAQKNPTAFYLCASRRDSNSPLHFGNGTRLTVT.